This T cell receptor beta chain was captured in a study of cytomegalovirus exposure and HLA in healthy donors. Study details: Some 85 million unique TCRs, all from HLA-typed donors, were included in an early release of the data.

On this clone: What it recognizes is unknown.

The V gene end was trimmed by 6 bases and the J gene end by 7 bases; junction bases not matched to a gene: 9. This CDR3 has 15 amino acids. Germline CDR1 MNHEY, CDR2 SMNVEV (reference sequence). Researchers ran the PCR with 60 Vbeta and 13 Jbeta primers. Clones were read by immunoSEQ multiplex PCR, and TCRdb kept only the in-frame ones, dropping some. The repertoire holds around 210,000 clones, with 85% as singletons. Study-wide points: Reports indicate that TCR beta sequences accurately predicted the HLA-A and HLA-B alleles of most subjects. Indistinguishable V segments, including TRBV6-2 and TRBV6-3, were excluded.

The source material was PBMCs. The chain recombines TRBV27 with TRBJ1-5, with 10 nucleotides matching TRBD1. This sequence originates from a girl between 2 and 10 years old in good health and CMV-seronegative. CDR3 sequence reads: CASRPRDRGGQPQHF. CDR3 sequence (DNA): TGTGCCAGCAGGCCCCGGGACAGGGGAGGGCAGCCCCAGCATTTT.